Below, 10 T cell receptor beta chains from the same sample are listed, as sequenced in a study of neurological immune-mediated disorders. Each CDR3 protein is one row after TCRdb ran MiXCR on the 5' RACE reads. The sample has some 24,000 distinct CDR3 sequences; roughly 6.3% are singletons. Sequenced input: PBMCs. These receptors all come from a woman aged 40 to 50 in good health.

This clonotype was seen repeatedly, ten times or more. The gene calls are TRBV20-1 and TRBJ2-3; maybe TRBD2 (7 bases). This CDR3 is built from 19 residues. Trimming stripped 0 bases from V and 0 bases from J, with 22 bases between. The germline V gene has CDR1 DFQATT and CDR2 SNEGSKA (reference sequence). The CDR3 protein is CSARERGGASRVSTDTQYF. Written as DNA, the CDR3 is TGCAGTGCTAGAGAGAGGGGGGGGGCTAGCCGAGTCAGCACAGATACGCAGTATTTT.

This clonotype was picked up many times. The rearrangement links TRBV20-1 to TRBJ2-3; either TRBD1 or TRBD2 may fit D (6 bases each). The CDR3 covers 12 residues. Between the trimmed V and J ends, which lost 5 bases and 5 bases, there was a span of 11 bases. Germline V gives CDR1 DFQATT, CDR2 SNEGSKA (reference sequence). The CDR3 sequence is CSAWTAGDTQYF. CDR3 sequence (DNA): TGCAGTGCTTGGACAGCGGGAGATACGCAGTATTTT.

This clonotype was detected ten times or more. The CDR3 DNA sequence: TGTGCCTGGAGTGGCGCAAGCACAGATACGCAGTATTTT. Translated: CAWSGASTDTQYF. This chain uses TRBV30 with TRBJ2-3, with D unresolved. Germline V gives CDR1 GTSNPN, CDR2 SVGIG (reference sequence). Trimming removed 1 base from V and 0 bases from J, with 5 bases in between. The CDR3 runs to 13 residues.

In its sample, this clonotype was seen many times. The CDR3 coding sequence is TGTGCCAGCAGCCCCCGAGGGGATCCGGGACTAGCTGGCGAGCAGTTCTTC. Translated, it gives CASSPRGDPGLAGEQFF. The rearrangement links TRBV11-3 to TRBJ2-1, with 9 positions matching TRBD2. There are 17 residues in the CDR3. V dropped 5 bases and J dropped 10; count of bases not matched to a gene: 18. Germline lookup yields CDR1 SGHNT and CDR2 YENEEA.

This clonotype came up many times. This chain links TRBV28 with TRBJ1-1, with D perhaps TRBD1 (6 bases). This CDR3 comprises 14 residues. Deletions cut 2 bases from V and 2 bases from J, with 9 bases between. CDR1 and CDR2 from the germline V gene are MDHEN and SYDVKM. CDR3 sequence: CASSLRGANTEAFF. CDR3 DNA: TGTGCCAGCAGTTTAAGGGGGGCAAACACTGAAGCTTTCTTT.

This clonotype was found many times. V gene TRBV20-1 combines with J gene TRBJ1-2; 9 nucleotides align to TRBD1. Losses at the gene ends were 7 bases for V and 2 bases for J; bases not matched to a gene: 5. This CDR3 region has 13 residues. Germline-derived CDR1 and CDR2 are DFQATT and SNEGSKA (reference sequence). The chain's CDR3 is CSVLQGANYGYTF. The CDR3 DNA reads as TGCAGTGTTCTACAGGGGGCCAACTATGGCTACACCTTC.

This clonotype came up many times. The rearrangement uses TRBV25-1 and TRBJ1-2; TRBD1 matches at 8 bases. The CDR3 length is 14 residues. CDR1 is MGHDK, CDR2 SYGVNS, per germline. Unmatched junction bases numbered 6, after V lost 1 base and J lost 8 bases. The CDR3 DNA reads TGTGCCAGCAGTGAATTATCGACAGGGGAAGGCTACACCTTC. Its translation is CASSELSTGEGYTF.

This clonotype was counted many times. This chain joins TRBV7-2 and TRBJ2-3; 9 nucleotides agree with TRBD2. The V and J ends lost 1 base and 4 bases, in that order; junction bases with no gene match: 9. Germline V gene sequence: CDR1 SGHTA, CDR2 FQGNSA. The CDR3 consists of 17 residues. CDR3 DNA: TGTGCCAGCAGCTTAGAGCTGCTAGCGGGAAGGGCAGATACGCAGTATTTT. Translated, it gives CASSLELLAGRADTQYF.

This clonotype was detected many times. The V call is TRBV5-6, the J call TRBJ2-7, with 7 bases lining up with TRBD1. With V trimmed by 6 bases and J by 2 bases, 11 bases remained unmatched. CDR3 size: 15 residues. Germline V gene data show CDR1 as SGHDT and CDR2 as YYEEEE. The CDR3 DNA reads as TGTGCCAGCACTCTCCGGGACAGCTTACCCTACGAGCAGTACTTC. Residues: CASTLRDSLPYEQYF.

The CDR3 sequence is CATSDLSFGGSDEQFF. In DNA, the CDR3 is TGTGCCACCAGTGATTTAAGTTTCGGGGGGAGCGATGAGCAGTTCTTC. The chain is built from TRBV24-1 and TRBJ2-1, with 7 bases matching TRBD2. The V gene's germline CDR1 is KGHDR and CDR2 SFDVKD. The junction had 10 bases not matched to a gene; V was cut back by 1 base and J by 8 bases. The CDR3 runs 16 residues.